Shown below are 11 T cell receptor beta chains from a single sample sequenced in a study of radiation and T cells in renal cell carcinoma. The time point was: blood 4 weeks post-SBRT, at nephrectomy. Treatment here: 15 Gy SBRT to primary tumor, nephrectomy 4 weeks later. The repertoire was sequenced with immunoSEQ multiplex PCR; TCRdb's copy has only in-frame clones and lacks some. The table records 130,000 to 150,000 clones, 75% to 90% of them present only once. The sample in question was blood, obtained from a patient whose treatment included radiotherapy and nephrectomy. The receptor set was obtained from a woman aged 50 to 60 with renal cell carcinoma.

The chain recombines TRBV10-3 with TRBJ2-7; unclear D gene. The germline CDR1 and CDR2 sequences are ENHRY and SYGVKD. This CDR3 is built from 11 residues. V lost 11 bases, J lost 3 bases, and 11 bases lay in between. Here the CDR3 reads CAVGLVYEQYF. CDR3 DNA: TGTGCCGTAGGATTAGTCTACGAGCAGTACTTC.

The chain links TRBV10-3 to TRBJ2-3; D may correspond to TRBD1 or TRBD2 (6 bases each). The CDR3 has 14 amino acids. With 2 bases removed from V and 2 bases from J, the gap between germline ends came to 8 bases. From germline, CDR1 is ENHRY and CDR2 SYGVKD. For the CDR3, the DNA is TGTGCCATCAGTGAGGGGGGGCCCACAGATACGCAGTATTTT. Its translation: CAISEGGPTDTQYF.

This chain connects TRBV5-4 to TRBJ2-3, with 10 bases identical to TRBD2. CDR3 length equals 17 residues. Germline V gene sequence: CDR1 SGHNT, CDR2 YYREEE (reference sequence). J lost 4 bases, V lost 4 bases, and 12 bases had no gene match. CDR3 loop: CASSLPLAGVLADTQYF. The CDR3, as DNA: TGTGCCAGCAGCCTACCCCTAGCGGGGGTTCTCGCAGATACGCAGTATTTT.

V usage is TRBV5-4 and J usage is TRBJ1-2; TRBD1 matches 11 bases. V dropped 4 bases and J dropped 3; count of bases not matched to a gene: 8. The CDR3 runs to 16 residues. Germline CDR1 reads SGHNT; CDR2 reads YYREEE (reference sequence). The CDR3 spells CASSRGQGAQDYGYTF. As DNA, the CDR3 is TGTGCCAGCAGCAGAGGACAGGGGGCGCAGGACTATGGCTACACCTTC.

The chain uses TRBV5-1 and TRBJ2-1; 10 nucleotides agree with TRBD2. The CDR3 covers 15 residues. With V trimmed by 4 bases and J by 12 bases, 13 bases remained unmatched. Germline CDR1 is SGHRS and CDR2 is YFSETQ. CDR3 amino acids: CASSQSSGSRFGQFF. CDR3 nucleotides: TGCGCCAGCAGCCAATCTAGCGGGAGTCGCTTTGGGCAGTTCTTC.

This clone was recorded once. The chain employs TRBV25-1 and TRBJ2-5; tentatively, D is TRBD1 or TRBD2 (6 bases each). Germline CDR1 reads MGHDK; CDR2 reads SYGVNS. This CDR3 is 15 amino acids long. V lost 6 bases and J 5 bases, leaving 19 bases between the germline ends. The DNA for the CDR3 is TGTGCCAGCAGCCCCGATGGGGGGCTCTGGGAGACCCAGTACTTC. Protein sequence: CASSPDGGLWETQYF.

The chain combines TRBV11-2 with TRBJ2-3; D assignment may be TRBD1 or TRBD2 (6 bases each). Per the germline V gene, CDR1 is SGHAT and CDR2 is FQNNGV. Trimming cost V 1 base and J 4 bases, with 15 bases left between them. This CDR3 comprises 16 residues. The CDR3 region has the DNA TGTGCCAGCAGCTTAGTGCTGGGGGGCGTTGCAGATACGCAGTATTTT. It specifies CASSLVLGGVADTQYF.

This clone appeared a few times. This chain connects TRBV4-2 to TRBJ2-7; D perhaps matches TRBD1 (7 bases). In germline, CDR1 is LGHNA, CDR2 YNFKEQ. CDR3 size: 15 residues. V lost 0 bases, J lost 6 bases, and 15 bases lay in between. CDR3 sequence: CASSQDGGGLREQYF. DNA for the CDR3: TGTGCCAGCAGCCAAGACGGAGGGGGCCTACGCGAGCAGTACTTC.

This clone was counted a few times. V is TRBV6-6 and J is TRBJ2-4; D is uncertain. V was pared by 8 bases and J by 7 bases, with 9 bases between. The CDR3 loop spans 11 amino acids. Germline V gene data show CDR1 as MNHNY and CDR2 as SVGAGI (reference sequence). The DNA of the CDR3 is TGTGCCAGCGTCTCCGGGAACATTCAGTACTTC. This gives the protein CASVSGNIQYF.

The chain couples TRBV4-3 to TRBJ1-1; D might be TRBD1 (5 bases). V lost 4 bases to trimming and J lost 8 bases, with 23 bases between them. CDR1 is LGHNA, CDR2 YSLEER, per germline. The CDR3 covers 16 residues. CDR3 coding DNA: TGCGCCAGCAGCCCTACCCCCGGAGGGGCGCTTTCCGAAGCTTTCTTT. Amino acids: CASSPTPGGALSEAFF.

The gene calls are TRBV18 and TRBJ2-3, with a tentative D call TRBD2 (6 bases). Trimming took 1 base from V and 1 from J, leaving 12 bases between them. The CDR3 is 16 residues long. CDR1 KGHSH and CDR2 LQKENI come from the germline V gene. The CDR3 DNA reads TGTGCCAGCTCACCACGAGGAGGGTTTGGCACAGATACGCAGTATTTT. It encodes CASSPRGGFGTDTQYF.